This passage covers 13 T cell receptor beta chains from one sample sequenced in a study of T cells after yellow fever vaccination. MiXCR, applied by TCRdb to the 5' RACE reads, yields one record per CDR3 protein. The sample lists 300,000 or so distinct CDR3 sequences, 7% to 9% occurring once. The sequencing used PBMCs, collected roughly 45 days after the first yellow fever vaccination. The source is a man aged 18 to 29 who received the YFV17D yellow fever vaccine.

The chain combines TRBV5-1 with TRBJ2-7; 7 bases map to TRBD1. This CDR3 has 13 amino acids. Germline CDR1 is SGHRS and CDR2 is YFSETQ. Unmatched junction bases numbered 6, after V lost 4 bases and J lost 5 bases. CDR3 nucleotide sequence: TGCGCCAGCAGCGTAAATACAGGGGACGAGCAGTACGTC. Its translation is CASSVNTGDEQYV.

This chain uses TRBV5-1 with TRBJ2-3, with TRBD2 identical over 10 bases. V lost 4 bases to trimming and J lost 2 bases; unmatched junction nucleotides: 10. The CDR3 covers 17 residues. From germline, CDR1 is SGHRS and CDR2 YFSETQ. CDR3 sequence (DNA): TGCGCCAGCAGCCCCCGTGGTAGCGGGGGGATCACAGATACGCAGTATTTT. Translating gives CASSPRGSGGITDTQYF.

The chain uses TRBV20-1 and TRBJ1-2; D is uncertain. Germline CDR1 and CDR2: DFQATT and SNEGSKA (reference sequence). This CDR3 comprises 13 residues. The V and J ends lost 5 bases and 5 bases respectively, with 15 bases between them. The CDR3: CSAEQSSFYGYTF. CDR3 sequence (DNA): TGCAGTGCTGAACAGTCCTCCTTTTATGGCTACACCTTC.

The V call is TRBV6-2 or TRBV6-3, the J call TRBJ2-1, with 8 bases lining up with TRBD1. V trimming: 5 bases; J trimming: 8 bases; junction bases outside the gene matches: 8. Looked up from germline, CDR1 is MNHEY and CDR2 is SVGEGT. There are 14 residues in the CDR3. CDR3 DNA sequence: TGTGCCAGCAGTACCCAGGGGGCCATGGATGAGCAGTTCTTC. Amino acids: CASSTQGAMDEQFF.

The J gene is TRBJ2-3, the V gene TRBV4-3; D is uncertain. The CDR3 loop spans 14 amino acids. CDR1 is LGHNA, CDR2 YSLEER, per germline. V was clipped by 2 bases and J by 0 bases, with 6 bases between them. The CDR3 nucleotides are TGCGCCAGCAGCCAAACCCATAGCACAGATACGCAGTATTTT. Its translation: CASSQTHSTDTQYF.

There are a few counts of this clonotype. The chain employs TRBV12-3 or TRBV12-4 and TRBJ1-1; 8 bases agree with TRBD1. The CDR3 is 15 residues long. J gave up 1 base and V 3 bases, and 4 bases lay outside the gene matches. DNA for the CDR3: TGTGCCAGCAGTTTGTCGGACAGGGCGAACACTGAAGCTTTCTTT. Its translation: CASSLSDRANTEAFF.

This clonotype was observed many times. The rearrangement links TRBV5-6 to TRBJ2-3, with a tentative D call TRBD2 (5 bases). Germline CDR1 reads SGHDT; CDR2 reads YYEEEE. Trimming removed 0 bases from V and 2 bases from J, with 13 bases in between. The CDR3 totals 16 residues. The CDR3 spells CASSLDGLLSTDTQYF. The CDR3, as DNA: TGTGCCAGCAGCTTGGATGGACTCCTTTCCACAGATACGCAGTATTTT.

This clonotype was counted between two and nine times. V is TRBV5-1 and J is TRBJ2-7; D is uncertain. The CDR3 covers 14 residues. Trimming left V 0 bases short and J 0 bases short, with 7 bases between. Germline loops: CDR1 SGHRS, CDR2 YFSETQ. The CDR3 sequence is CASSLGPASYEQYV. In DNA, the CDR3 is TGCGCCAGCAGCTTGGGGCCGGCCTCCTACGAGCAGTACGTC.

On this clonotype: At one end the junction does not follow the germline gene, possibly because of a read error. The chain uses TRBV20-1 and TRBJ2-3; D may be TRBD2 (7 bases). CDR1 DFQATT and CDR2 SNEGSKA come from the germline V gene (reference sequence). CDR3 size: 16 residues. CDR3 bases: TGCTGTGCTAGAGCGAGGGGGGGCTTTCGCACAGATACGCAGTATTTT. The encoded protein is CCARARGGFRTDTQYF.

J is TRBJ1-6 and V is TRBV10-3; 10 bases agree with TRBD1. The CDR3 has 14 residues. Germline CDR1 reads ENHRY; CDR2 reads SYGVKD. V lost 10 bases to trimming and J lost 7 bases; unmatched junction nucleotides: 7. DNA of the CDR3: TGTGCCACAACCGGGACAGGGGCCAATTCACCCCTCCACTTT. It is translated as CATTGTGANSPLHF.

This clonotype has only a few counts. One end of the junction fails to match germline, which may point to a read error. The DNA for the CDR3 is TGTGCCACCTTGAAATCGGTGAATGGGGGGCGAACGGTATTT. Encoded protein: CATLKSVNGGRTVF. The chain joins TRBV12-3 or TRBV12-4 to TRBJ1-1, with a possible D match to TRBD1 (6 bases). There are 14 residues in the CDR3.

The table lists this clonotype with many counts. The V gene is TRBV7-9, the J gene TRBJ2-1; weak D call: TRBD2 (6 bases). Germline-derived CDR1 and CDR2 are SEHNR and FQNEAQ (reference sequence). The V gene lost 10 bases and the J gene lost 4 bases, with 17 bases spanning the gap. The CDR3 covers 14 residues. The CDR3 is CATEGLERYNEQFF. Written as DNA, the CDR3 is TGTGCCACTGAGGGACTTGAGAGGTACAATGAGCAGTTCTTC.

This clonotype has more than one count but fewer than ten. The chain employs TRBV11-1 and TRBJ2-3; D is possibly TRBD2 (6 bases). Trimming stripped 5 bases from V and 1 base from J, with 10 bases between. The CDR3 runs to 14 residues. CDR1 and CDR2 (germline): SGHAT, FQDESV (reference sequence). The CDR3 region has the DNA TGTGCCAGCAGCCGTCCGGGGGGCACAGATACGCAGTATTTT. This codes for CASSRPGGTDTQYF. Based on the CDR3 plus reference TRBV11-1 and TRBJ2-3, the full variable domain is EAEVAQSPRYKITEKSQAVAFWCDPISGHATLYWYRQILGQGPELLVQFQDESVVDDSQLPKDRFSAERLKGVDSTLKIQPAELGDSAMYLCASSRPGGTDTQYFGPGTRLTVL.